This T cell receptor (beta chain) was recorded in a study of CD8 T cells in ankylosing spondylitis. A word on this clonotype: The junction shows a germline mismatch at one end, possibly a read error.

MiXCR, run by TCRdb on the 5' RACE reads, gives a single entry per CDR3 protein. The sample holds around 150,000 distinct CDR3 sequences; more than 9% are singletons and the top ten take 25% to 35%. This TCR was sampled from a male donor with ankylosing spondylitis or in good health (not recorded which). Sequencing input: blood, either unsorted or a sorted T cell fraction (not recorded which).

The CDR3 loop reads CASSPGTQLHF. For the CDR3, the DNA is TGTGCCAGCAGCCCGGGGACACAGTTACACTTC. The J gene is TRBJ2-5, the V gene TRBV7-2; D perhaps matches TRBD1 (6 bases). This CDR3 is 11 amino acids long. Per germline, CDR1 SGHTA and CDR2 FQGNSA.